Listed below are T cell receptor beta chains from one sample, sequenced in a study of technical replicates of blood from several donors. The table came from immunoSEQ multiplex PCR; TCRdb's copy has only in-frame clones and leaves some out. The sample has about 72,000 clones; around 95% are singletons. The sample comprised T cells isolated from PBMCs. The receptors come from a human donor in good health. CDR3s include the opening cysteine and the closing phenylalanine or tryptophan.

cdr3_aa: CASRLRLASGDTQYF; v_call: TRBV5-1; j_call: TRBJ2-3
cdr3_aa: CASSLTGRGVQETQYF; v_call: TRBV27; j_call: TRBJ2-5
cdr3_aa: CASSKTVTASNEKLFF; v_call: TRBV5-1; j_call: TRBJ1-4
cdr3_aa: CASQLRTDSYNEQFF; v_call: TRBV6-1; j_call: TRBJ2-1
cdr3_aa: CASSSSIGDRSSYEQYF; v_call: TRBV13; j_call: TRBJ2-7
cdr3_aa: CASRRPGLLTGGYTF; v_call: TRBV6-5; j_call: TRBJ1-2
cdr3_aa: CAWSEGLYGWQPQHF; v_call: TRBV30; j_call: TRBJ1-5
cdr3_aa: CASSLVLLSGGEQFF; v_call: TRBV19; j_call: TRBJ2-1
cdr3_aa: CASSLRAGAGSYEQYF; v_call: TRBV5-1; j_call: TRBJ2-7
cdr3_aa: CASSQDRARGAKNTEAFF; v_call: TRBV4-1; j_call: TRBJ1-1
cdr3_aa: CASSYQGALGEQYF; v_call: TRBV5-1; j_call: TRBJ2-7
cdr3_aa: CASSLIGQGAYNEQFF; v_call: TRBV5-1; j_call: TRBJ2-1
cdr3_aa: CSVERQKNTEAFF; v_call: TRBV29-1; j_call: TRBJ1-1
cdr3_aa: CASSRTGGNQPQHF; v_call: TRBV19; j_call: TRBJ1-5
cdr3_aa: CASSLGQLADFYTDTQYF; v_call: TRBV11-2; j_call: TRBJ2-3